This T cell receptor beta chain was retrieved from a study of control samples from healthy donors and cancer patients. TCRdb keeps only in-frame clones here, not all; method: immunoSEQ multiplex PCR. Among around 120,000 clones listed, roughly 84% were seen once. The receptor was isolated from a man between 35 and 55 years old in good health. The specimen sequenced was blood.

Written as DNA, the CDR3 is TGTGCCAGCAGTGACCGCCCGTTTGCTTTCTTT. This codes for CASSDRPFAFF. This rearrangement joins TRBV6-6 to TRBJ1-1; D gene uncertain. The CDR3 runs 11 residues. Germline V gene lookup returns CDR1 MNHNY and CDR2 SVGAGI (reference sequence). Trimming removed 5 bases at V and 11 bases at J, with 12 bases between.